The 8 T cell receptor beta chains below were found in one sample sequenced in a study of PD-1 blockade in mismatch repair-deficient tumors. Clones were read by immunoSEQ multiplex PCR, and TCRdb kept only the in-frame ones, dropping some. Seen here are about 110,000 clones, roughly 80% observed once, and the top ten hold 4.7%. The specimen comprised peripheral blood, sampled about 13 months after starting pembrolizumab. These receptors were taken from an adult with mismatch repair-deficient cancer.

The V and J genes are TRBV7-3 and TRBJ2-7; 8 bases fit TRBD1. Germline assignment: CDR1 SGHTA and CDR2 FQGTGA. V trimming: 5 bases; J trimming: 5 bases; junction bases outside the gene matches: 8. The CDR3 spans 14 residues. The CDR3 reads CASSTGQGGDEQYF. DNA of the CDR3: TGTGCCAGCAGCACAGGACAGGGTGGCGACGAGCAGTACTTC.

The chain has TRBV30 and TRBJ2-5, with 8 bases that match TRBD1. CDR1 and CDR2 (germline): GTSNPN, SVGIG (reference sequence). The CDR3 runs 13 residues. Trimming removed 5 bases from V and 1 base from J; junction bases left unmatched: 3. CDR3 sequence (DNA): TGTGCCTGGTCGGGACAGGTCCAAGAGACCCAGTACTTC. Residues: CAWSGQVQETQYF.

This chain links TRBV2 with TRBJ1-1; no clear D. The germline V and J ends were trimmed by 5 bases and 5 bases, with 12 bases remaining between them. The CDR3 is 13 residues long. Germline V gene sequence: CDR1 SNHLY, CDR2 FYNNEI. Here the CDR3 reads CASSQEGWTEAFF. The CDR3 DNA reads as TGTGCCAGCAGTCAGGAGGGTTGGACTGAAGCTTTCTTT.

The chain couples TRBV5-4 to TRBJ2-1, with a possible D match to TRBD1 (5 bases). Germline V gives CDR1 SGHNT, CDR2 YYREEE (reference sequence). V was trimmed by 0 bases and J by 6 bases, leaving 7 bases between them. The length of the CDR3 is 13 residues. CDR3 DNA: TGTGCCAGCAGCTTGGCAGGGCCCAATGAGCAGTTCTTC. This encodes CASSLAGPNEQFF.

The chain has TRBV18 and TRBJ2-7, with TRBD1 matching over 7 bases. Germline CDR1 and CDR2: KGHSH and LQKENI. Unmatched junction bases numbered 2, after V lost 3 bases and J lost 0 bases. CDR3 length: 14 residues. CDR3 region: CASSPRDSSYEQYF. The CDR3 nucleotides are TGTGCCAGCTCACCCCGGGACAGCTCCTACGAGCAGTACTTC.

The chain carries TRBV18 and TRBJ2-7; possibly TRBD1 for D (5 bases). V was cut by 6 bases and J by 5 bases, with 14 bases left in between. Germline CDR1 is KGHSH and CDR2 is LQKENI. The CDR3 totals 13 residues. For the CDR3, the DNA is TGTGCCAGCTCGCCAAGCCAGGGCGACGAGCAGTACTTC. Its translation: CASSPSQGDEQYF.

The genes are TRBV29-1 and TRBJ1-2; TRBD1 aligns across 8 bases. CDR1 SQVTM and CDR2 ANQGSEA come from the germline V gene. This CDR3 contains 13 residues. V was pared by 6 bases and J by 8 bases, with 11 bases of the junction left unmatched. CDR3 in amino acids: CSVRQGQVFGYTF. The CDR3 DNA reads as TGCAGCGTGAGACAGGGGCAGGTTTTCGGCTACACCTTC.

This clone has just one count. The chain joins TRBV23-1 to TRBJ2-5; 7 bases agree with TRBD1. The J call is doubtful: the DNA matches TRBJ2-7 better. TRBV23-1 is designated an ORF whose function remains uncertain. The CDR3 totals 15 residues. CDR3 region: CASSQKTGNYYEQYF. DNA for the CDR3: TGCGCCAGCAGTCAAAAGACAGGGAACTACTACGAGCAGTACTTC.